One and the same sample provided the 26 T cell receptor beta chains below, sequenced in a study of blood T cell repertoires in COVID-19. Sequencing used immunoSEQ multiplex PCR; TCRdb keeps in-frame clones, though not all of them. The table records roughly 140,000 clones, 80% to 90% of them present only once. The sequencing sample was made of peripheral blood. These receptors were collected from a woman aged 45-59 years with acute or convalescent COVID-19.

This chain uses TRBV5-5 with TRBJ2-1; 9 positions agree with TRBD1. Trimming at V came to 2 bases and at J to 8 bases, leaving 8 bases not matched to a gene. The CDR3 has 15 amino acids. CDR1 SGHKS and CDR2 YYEKEE come from the germline V gene (reference sequence). The CDR3 is CASSFGTGMAYEQFF. The CDR3 DNA is TGTGCCAGCAGCTTCGGGACAGGGATGGCTTATGAGCAGTTCTTC.

CDR3 amino acids: CASSLQRGRVQPQHF. As DNA, the CDR3 is TGTGCCAGTAGTCTTCAAAGGGGGCGGGTTCAGCCCCAGCATTTT. The gene calls are TRBV19 and TRBJ1-5, with 7 bases fitting TRBD1. V lost 5 bases and J lost 6; bases outside the gene matches: 10. Germline V CDR1 and CDR2: LNHDA, SQIVND (reference sequence). This CDR3 has 15 amino acids.

The gene calls are TRBV19 and TRBJ2-7; 13 bases map to TRBD2. The germline V gene has CDR1 LNHDA and CDR2 SQIVND (reference sequence). The V segment lost 3 bases and the J segment 3 bases; nucleotides outside the gene matches: 2. The CDR3 consists of 15 residues. The CDR3 DNA reads as TGTGCCAGTAGTATCGGACTAGCGGGAGACTACGAGCAGTACTTC. Translated, it gives CASSIGLAGDYEQYF. The full variable domain, in which reference TRBV19 and TRBJ2-7 provide the parts outside the CDR3, is DGGITQSPKYLFRKEGQNVTLSCEQNLNHDAMYWYRQDPGQGLRLIYYSQIVNDFQKGDIAEGYSVSREKKESFPLTVTSAQKNPTAFYLCASSIGLAGDYEQYFGPGTRLTVT.

V gene TRBV3-1 (or the pseudogene TRBV3-2) combines with J gene TRBJ2-5, with TRBD1 matching 7 bases. Germline-derived CDR1 and CDR2 are LGHDT and YNNKEL (reference sequence). J lost 4 bases, V lost 4 bases, and 12 bases had no gene match. The CDR3 extends over 16 amino acids. The CDR3 protein is CASSPSGGGAGETQYF. For the CDR3, the DNA is TGTGCCAGCAGCCCGTCAGGGGGTGGGGCCGGAGAGACCCAGTACTTC.

Remarks on this clone: Within the sample, other DNA sequences also encode this same CDR3. CDR3 nucleotides: TGTGCCAGCAGCTTAGTTGGACAGGGATACGAGCAGTACTTC. Translation: CASSLVGQGYEQYF. J is TRBJ2-7 and V is TRBV7-9; 8 bases are a match to TRBD1. Germline V gene sequence: CDR1 SEHNR, CDR2 FQNEAQ (reference sequence). The length of the CDR3 is 14 residues. J lost 4 bases, V lost 1 base, and 3 bases had no gene match. The full variable domain, rest sourced from reference TRBV7-9 and TRBJ2-7, is DTGVSQNPRHKITKRGQNVTFRCDPISEHNRLYWYRQTLGQGPEFLTYFQNEAQLEKSRLLSDRFSAERPKGSFSTLEIQRTEQGDSAMYLCASSLVGQGYEQYFGPGTRLTVT.

This chain joins TRBV19 and TRBJ1-1; no reliable D call. Trimming left V 5 bases short and J 0 bases short, with 10 bases between. The germline gives CDR1 LNHDA, CDR2 SQIVND (reference sequence). The CDR3 has 14 residues. CDR3: CASSSAEMNTEAFF. CDR3 sequence (DNA): TGTGCCAGTAGTTCCGCGGAGATGAACACTGAAGCTTTCTTT.

Concerning this clone: The sample holds other DNA sequences that translate to the same CDR3. The chain has TRBV7-3 and TRBJ2-1; no reliable D call. The CDR3 contains 16 residues. Trimming removed 1 base at V and 0 bases at J, with 10 bases between. The germline V gene encodes CDR1 SGHTA and CDR2 FQGTGA. The CDR3 is CASSLMGRSSYNEQFF. The CDR3 bases are TGTGCCAGCAGCTTAATGGGTCGGAGCTCCTACAATGAGCAGTTCTTC.

The sample holds a few counts of this clone. The V and J genes are TRBV18 and TRBJ1-6; a weak D match, TRBD1 (5 bases). The CDR3 has 15 amino acids. Germline CDR1 KGHSH, CDR2 LQKENI. With 2 bases removed from V and 7 bases from J, the gap between germline ends came to 12 bases. The CDR3 spells CASSPIGEGNSPLHF. DNA for the CDR3: TGTGCCAGCTCACCAATAGGGGAGGGGAATTCACCCCTCCACTTT.

V usage is TRBV11-2 and J usage is TRBJ2-1, with unresolved D. Germline assignment: CDR1 SGHAT and CDR2 FQNNGV. The V end was cut by 0 bases, the J end by 7 bases, with 4 bases between. The CDR3 is 12 amino acids. CDR3 DNA sequence: TGTGCCAGCAGCTTAGAGAGGAATGAGCAGTTCTTC. Its protein product is CASSLERNEQFF.

The chain recombines TRBV7-3 with TRBJ2-5, with 8 bases identical to TRBD2. The germline V gene encodes CDR1 SGHTA and CDR2 FQGTGA. V dropped 1 base and J dropped 2; count of bases not matched to a gene: 12. CDR3 length: 18 residues. The CDR3 sequence: CASSLIPPPGGRQETQYF. Here the CDR3 DNA reads TGTGCCAGCAGCTTAATCCCCCCACCGGGAGGGAGGCAAGAGACCCAGTACTTC.

The V call is TRBV9, the J call TRBJ2-7; 11 bases match TRBD1. Trimming removed 4 bases from V and 1 base from J; junction bases left unmatched: 4. The CDR3 contains 15 residues. Germline loops: CDR1 SGDLS, CDR2 YYNGEE. The CDR3 protein is CASSPGQGASYEQYF. The CDR3 DNA reads as TGTGCCAGCAGCCCAGGACAGGGGGCATCCTACGAGCAGTACTTC.

The J gene is TRBJ2-7, the V gene TRBV19; tentatively, D is TRBD2 (5 bases). V lost 3 bases and J lost 5, with 11 bases in between. CDR1 is LNHDA, CDR2 SQIVND, per germline (reference sequence). This CDR3 spans 13 amino acids. CDR3 amino acids: CASSIVLANEQYF. The CDR3 region has the DNA TGTGCCAGTAGTATCGTGCTAGCAAACGAGCAGTACTTC.

This chain uses TRBV10-1 with TRBJ2-3, with 7 nucleotides matching TRBD2. Germline assignment: CDR1 WNHNN and CDR2 SYGVQD (reference sequence). This CDR3 region has 15 residues. J gave up 3 bases and V 4 bases, and 7 bases lay outside the gene matches. Written as DNA, the CDR3 is TGCGCCAGCAGTGTCGGCGGGAGTGGGACAGATACGCAGTATTTT. Its translation is CASSVGGSGTDTQYF.

This rearrangement joins TRBV2 to TRBJ2-1; D perhaps matches TRBD2 (6 bases). Germline V gene sequence: CDR1 SNHLY, CDR2 FYNNEI. V gave up 7 bases and J gave up 0 bases, with 13 bases separating them. The CDR3 totals 15 residues. The CDR3 DNA sequence: TGTGCCAGCAAGGAGGGCGGGGTCTCCTACAATGAGCAGTTCTTC. Its translation: CASKEGGVSYNEQFF. Variable domain in full (rest from reference TRBV2 and TRBJ2-1): EPEVTQTPSHQVTQMGQEVILRCVPISNHLYFYWYRQILGQKVEFLVSFYNNEISEKSEIFDDQFSVERPDGSNFTLKIRSTKLEDSAMYFCASKEGGVSYNEQFFGPGTRLTVL.

The chain recombines TRBV7-3 with TRBJ2-7, with TRBD2 matching over 7 bases. The CDR3 length is 15 residues. V was clipped by 2 bases and J by 2 bases; unmatched bases: 6. Germline V CDR1 and CDR2: SGHTA, FQGTGA. The CDR3 DNA reads TGTGCCAGCAGCTTATTGGCGGGAGCAACCTACGAGCAGTACTTC. Its translation is CASSLLAGATYEQYF.

J is TRBJ1-1 and V is TRBV11-2, with a possible D match to TRBD1 (5 bases). Trimming left V 4 bases short and J 4 bases short, with 16 bases between. This CDR3 is built from 15 residues. Germline V gene sequence: CDR1 SGHAT, CDR2 FQNNGV. CDR3 bases: TGTGCCAGCAGCTCCCCCGGGGAGGGACCCACTGAAGCTTTCTTT. Translated, it gives CASSSPGEGPTEAFF. The full variable domain, its missing parts supplied by reference TRBV11-2 and TRBJ1-1, is EAGVAQSPRYKIIEKRQSVAFWCNPISGHATLYWYQQILGQGPKLLIQFQNNGVVDDSQLPKDRFSAERLKGVDSTLKIQPAKLEDSAVYLCASSSPGEGPTEAFFGQGTRLTVV.

The chain joins TRBV19 to TRBJ2-2; 7 bases are shared with TRBD2. Trimming removed 4 bases from V and 7 bases from J; junction bases left unmatched: 12. The CDR3 runs to 16 residues. Germline V lookup: CDR1 LNHDA, CDR2 SQIVND (reference sequence). The CDR3 DNA reads TGTGCCAGTAGTAGGGTCGGGGGTCTAGCGGTCGGGGAGCTGTTTTTT. Amino acid sequence: CASSRVGGLAVGELFF.

In this sample, this clone turned up once. This chain joins TRBV19 and TRBJ1-3; D may be TRBD1 (5 bases). V lost 5 bases and J lost 3, with 17 bases in between. CDR1 is LNHDA and CDR2 is SQIVND in the germline V gene (reference sequence). The CDR3 consists of 16 residues. The CDR3 loop is CASSFSPGGVGNTIYF. The CDR3 DNA sequence: TGTGCCAGTAGTTTTAGCCCCGGGGGAGTTGGAAACACCATATATTTT.

The V call is TRBV7-9, the J call TRBJ2-5; 7 bases line up with TRBD1. The junction had 18 bases not matched to a gene; V was cut back by 5 bases and J by 0 bases. The CDR3 has 19 residues. Germline values: CDR1 SEHNR, CDR2 FQNEAQ (reference sequence). The CDR3 sequence: CASSTRGRTGQRYQETQYF. The DNA for the CDR3 is TGTGCCAGCAGCACCAGGGGCCGAACGGGACAGCGGTACCAAGAGACCCAGTACTTC.

The chain uses TRBV7-8 and TRBJ1-1, with 8 bases fitting TRBD1. The germline gives CDR1 SGHVS, CDR2 FQNEAQ. J was trimmed by 5 bases and V by 3 bases; bases with no gene match: 8. CDR3 length equals 15 residues. The CDR3 nucleotides read TGTGCCAGCAGCTTCGTCGGGACAGGCGAGACTGAAGCTTTCTTT. As protein: CASSFVGTGETEAFF.

The V gene is TRBV2, the J gene TRBJ1-6; D not certain. Trimming cost V 4 bases and J 10 bases, with 11 bases left between them. This CDR3 is built from 13 residues. CDR1 is SNHLY, CDR2 FYNNEI, per germline. CDR3 bases: TGTGCCAGCAGTGTCCGAGAGGGCTCACCCCTCCACTTT. This sequence encodes CASSVREGSPLHF.

Of note for this clone: This sample also contains other DNA sequences that code for the same CDR3. The chain combines TRBV5-1 with TRBJ1-2; 7 nucleotides agree with TRBD1. This CDR3 contains 14 residues. V was clipped by 0 bases and J by 2 bases; unmatched bases: 1. Germline CDR1 is SGHRS and CDR2 is YFSETQ. CDR3 protein: CASSLGQGNYGYTF. The CDR3 nucleotides are TGCGCCAGCAGCTTGGGACAGGGAAACTATGGCTACACCTTC.

This rearrangement joins TRBV6-1 to TRBJ1-3; no firm D call. The CDR3 covers 15 residues. Trimming stripped 2 bases from V and 0 bases from J, with 8 bases between. Germline CDR1 and CDR2: MNHNS and SASEGT. The CDR3 DNA sequence: TGTGCCAGCAGTGAAATCAGGTTCTCTGGAAACACCATATATTTT. Translation gives CASSEIRFSGNTIYF.

The rearrangement joins TRBV27 to TRBJ2-3; 8 bases are shared with TRBD1. After removal of 5 bases from V and 0 bases from J, the junction contained 7 bases not matched to a gene. Per the germline V gene, CDR1 is MNHEY and CDR2 is SMNVEV (reference sequence). The CDR3 contains 16 residues. The CDR3 region has the DNA TGTGCCAGCAGTCCAGGGACAGGTCGAAGCACAGATACGCAGTATTTT. This gives the protein CASSPGTGRSTDTQYF.

The chain links TRBV9 to TRBJ2-3; 7 positions match TRBD2. This CDR3 is built from 15 residues. In germline, CDR1 is SGDLS, CDR2 YYNGEE. J lost 2 bases, V lost 2 bases, and 5 bases had no gene match. CDR3 sequence: CASSVGTTYTDTQYF. In nucleotides, the CDR3 is TGTGCCAGCAGCGTGGGGACTACATACACAGATACGCAGTATTTT.

V and J are TRBV19 and TRBJ2-3, with D uncertain. V lost 3 bases, J lost 2 bases, and 9 bases lay in between. This CDR3 is built from 14 residues. CDR1 and CDR2 (germline): LNHDA, SQIVND (reference sequence). The CDR3 loop is CASSIRFSTDTQYF. DNA of the CDR3: TGTGCCAGTAGTATCCGGTTCTCCACAGATACGCAGTATTTT.